The sequence of this T cell receptor (beta chain) was determined in a study of blood T cell repertoires in COVID-19 (TCRdb year 2020). Concerning the study at large: Samples from collaborators originated in the United States, Italy and Spain and spanned both the acute and convalescent phases of COVID-19. The dataset comprised deeply sampled blood TCRbeta repertoires from subjects exposed to, actively infected with, or recovered from COVID-19. Samples came from the ongoing ImmuneRACE study (first 160 participants) plus 1,254 subjects from 6 global collaborators. The prospective study material was composed of cDNA or gDNA derived from T cells, B-cell-depleted T cells, or PBMCs. The sample metadata nearly always contained a de-identified subject ID, COVID-19 status, age in years and sex. The repertoires were released in a freely available public database intended as a resource for research on the immune response to SARS-CoV-2. Where available, HLA class I and class II types were obtained from metadata supplied by the sample provider rather than from assay-based typing. The paper's findings and limits, for the study overall: The amount of clinical and demographic metadata varied by source and participant and was provided uncurated.

TCRbeta CDR3 regions were amplified from genomic DNA by means of the immunoSEQ Assay, a bias-controlled multiplex PCR. As for the original processing: Nucleated cell counts per sample were estimated from amplification of reference gene primers within the assay. To quantify the absolute abundance of each unique TCRbeta CDR3 rearrangement, sequence reads were collapsed and filtered. For each sample, productive Simpson clonality was calculated as the square root of Simpson's diversity index over productive rearrangements. In its TCRdb copy, this immuneACCESS table keeps in-frame sequences only and misses some clones. Where compared with another copy, unresolved V genes explain less than half of these, and the others have no known cause. V, J and clone size are taken as reported in that table, and D and trimming were inferred from the DNA itself. The sample data list some 240,000 clones, and about 85% of these were observed just once. The top ten hold less than 8.5% of the sample.

Participants in the prospective study were enrolled through a virtual design, were aged roughly 18 to 100 years, and lived in roughly 24 United States geographic areas. To assign participants to cohorts, the prospective study relied on clinical history that participants themselves reported in a screening survey and a study questionnaire. Exposed participants had been in contact with someone with a PCR-confirmed or clinician-diagnosed COVID-19 case within 2 weeks of study entry. Mobile phlebotomists in the prospective study collected whole blood, serum and a nasopharyngeal or oropharyngeal swab from every participant. Additional blood draws and questionnaires over an approximately 2-month period could optionally be provided by prospective study participants. Before DNA extraction, blood samples from the prospective study were shipped at room temperature or frozen. Many counts were recorded for this clone. The target of this receptor is not known. Base qualities are not at hand, and no much larger clone is one base apart.

From the cysteine up to the phenylalanine, the CDR3 has a length of 14 residues. The DNA shown is the 42-base CDR3, in frame from base 1. Germline trimming amounts to 4 bases on V and 3 bases on J, with 4 as the count of junction bases outside the gene matches. CDR1 and CDR2 are drawn from the germline V gene: LGHNA, YSLEER. Sequencing was done on a sample of PBMCs or T cells enriched from blood (not recorded which). The receptor was isolated from a woman between 45 and 60 years old who had been exposed to COVID-19. The rearrangement joined TRBV4-3 to TRBJ2-7; 9 bases in the middle match TRBD2. The CDR3 has the sequence CASSRWTSDYEQYF. The DNA sequence is given as TGCGCCAGCAGCCGATGGACTAGCGACTACGAGCAGTACTTC.